This T cell receptor (beta chain) was captured by sequencing in a study of blood T cell repertoires in COVID-19 (dated by TCRdb to about 2020). Background for the entire study: Samples covering the acute and convalescent phases of COVID-19 were provided by collaborators in the United States, Italy and Spain. The dataset comprised deeply sampled blood TCRbeta repertoires from subjects exposed to, actively infected with, or recovered from COVID-19. Where available, HLA class I and class II types were obtained from metadata supplied by the sample provider rather than from assay-based typing. The prospective study material was composed of cDNA or gDNA derived from T cells, B-cell-depleted T cells, or PBMCs. The sample metadata nearly always contained a de-identified subject ID, COVID-19 status, age in years and sex. The repertoires were released in a freely available public database meant as a resource for research on the immune response to SARS-CoV-2. Samples were obtained from the ongoing ImmuneRACE study (first 160 participants) and from 1,254 subjects provided by 6 global collaborators.

TCRbeta CDR3 regions were amplified from genomic DNA by means of the immunoSEQ Assay, a bias-controlled multiplex PCR. Concerning the study's data processing: The number of nucleated cells in each sample was estimated from the amplification of reference gene primers within the assay. Sequence reads were collapsed and filtered to measure the absolute abundance of every unique TCRbeta CDR3 rearrangement. For each sample, productive Simpson clonality was calculated as the square root of Simpson's diversity index over productive rearrangements. The immuneACCESS repertoire file appears here via TCRdb, limited to in-frame rearrangements. These files lack a portion of the clones; in checked studies, under half of the deficit traces to unresolved V genes, and the cause of the others is not known. The V and J calls and the clone size are those of that table, but D and trimming were determined from the DNA. Here the sample has roughly 67,000 clones; 76% occur a single time. Of the sample, 5.5% to 7% falls within the top ten clones.

CDR1 is given as MNHEY and CDR2 as SVGAGI, both from the germline V gene. From the cysteine through the phenylalanine, the CDR3 covers 15 amino acids. CDR3 DNA is the only sequence kept; it has 45 bases, read in frame from the first base. The V end gives up 5 bases and the J end 1 base, leaving 3 bases in the junction not matched to a gene. Points the paper makes about the study in general: Clinical and demographic metadata were provided uncurated, with the amount varying by source and participant.

Each collaborating institution followed its own protocols to collect whole blood in K2EDTA tubes. For TCRbeta analysis, collaborators shipped samples in one of three forms: frozen whole blood, isolated PBMCs, or DNA extracted from either of those sample types. Regarding this clone: This receptor's antigen is unknown. Per-nucleotide qualities are absent, and no much larger clonotype sits a single base away.

The TCR was taken from a woman between 50 and 59 years old with active or convalescent COVID-19. The sequenced sample consisted of peripheral blood. The V and J segments used are TRBV6-5 and TRBJ2-3; 10 bases in between match TRBD2. The sequenced DNA: TGTGCCAGCAGTCCCGGGACTAGCGGCACAGATACGCAGTATTTT. Translated, it gives CASSPGTSGTDTQYF.